This T cell receptor beta chain appears in the sequencing data of a study of T cell repertoires in cytomegalovirus infection. Study-wide context: Public TCR beta signature analysis indicated the presence of both CMV infection and matching HLA type.

This clonotype was counted ten times or more. The antigen remains undetermined. The CDR3 has 20 amino acids. V gave up 2 bases and J gave up 1 base; unmatched junction bases: 17. Germline lookup yields CDR1 SEHNR and CDR2 FQNEAQ (reference sequence). TCRdb reprocessed the reads via MiXCR and lists one record per CDR3 protein. The sample yields 65,000 to 95,000 distinct CDR3 sequences, 3.7% seen once. Overall study results and limits: HLA-C-restricted TCR beta clonotypes specific for CMV led the ex vivo response. Frequencies of public TCR beta families were cumulated, and this identified carriers of CMV plus the relevant HLA.

The rearrangement uses TRBV7-9 and TRBJ2-3; 8 bases match TRBD2. The specimen sequenced was PBMCs. This receptor was taken from a human donor in good health (CMV status not recorded). Some clones in this sample may be carry-over from other donors' samples. CDR3 bases: TGTGCCAGCAGCTTAAGGTCGAGCGGGGGAGGAAAACGACGCACAGATACGCAGTATTTT. Protein sequence: CASSLRSSGGGKRRTDTQYF.